The clone carrying this T cell receptor beta chain turned up a few times. This sample was taken from a study of Graves' ophthalmopathy and Graves' hyperthyroidism. RNA transcripts served as template for amplifying TCR beta CDR3 sequences. HTBI primers served in a first-round RT-PCR, which a second-round multiplex PCR followed. TCRdb reprocessed the multiplex PCR reads with MiXCR, giving one entry per CDR3 protein. The sample has about 1.2 million distinct CDR3 sequences; roughly two fifths are singletons. The sequence came from an adult man with Graves' hyperthyroidism. The sample consisted of peripheral blood or thyroid tissue (not recorded which).

The CDR3 region is CASSNRVDGANVLTF. The CDR3 DNA reads TGTGCCAGCAGTAACAGGGTCGACGGGGCCAACGTCCTGACTTTC. The gene calls are TRBV27 and TRBJ2-6; a weak D match, TRBD1 (6 bases). V dropped 5 bases and J dropped 4 bases, with 12 bases sitting between them. This CDR3 is built from 15 residues. Germline loops: CDR1 MNHEY, CDR2 SMNVEV (reference sequence).